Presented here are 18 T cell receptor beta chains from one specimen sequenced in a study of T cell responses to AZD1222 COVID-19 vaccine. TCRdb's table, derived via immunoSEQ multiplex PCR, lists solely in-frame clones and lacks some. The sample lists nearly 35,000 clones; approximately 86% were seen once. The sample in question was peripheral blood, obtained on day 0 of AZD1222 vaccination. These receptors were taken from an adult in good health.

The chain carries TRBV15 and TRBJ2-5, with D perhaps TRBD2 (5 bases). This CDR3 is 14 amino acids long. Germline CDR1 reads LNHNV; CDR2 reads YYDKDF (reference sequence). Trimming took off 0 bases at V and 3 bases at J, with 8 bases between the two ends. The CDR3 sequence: CATSRDLGEETQYF. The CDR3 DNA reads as TGTGCCACCAGCAGAGATCTGGGAGAAGAGACCCAGTACTTC.

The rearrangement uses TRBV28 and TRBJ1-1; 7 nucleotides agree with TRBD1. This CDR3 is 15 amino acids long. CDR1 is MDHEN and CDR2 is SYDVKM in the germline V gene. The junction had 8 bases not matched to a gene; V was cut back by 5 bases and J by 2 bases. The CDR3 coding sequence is TGTGCCAGCAGTCCCTCCGGGACAGCCAACACTGAAGCTTTCTTT. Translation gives CASSPSGTANTEAFF.

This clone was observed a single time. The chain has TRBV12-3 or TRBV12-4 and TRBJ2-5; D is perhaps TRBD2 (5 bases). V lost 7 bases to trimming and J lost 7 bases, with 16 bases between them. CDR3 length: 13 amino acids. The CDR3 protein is CASTWTGGWTQYF. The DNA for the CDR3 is TGTGCCAGCACTTGGACTGGCGGGTGGACCCAGTACTTC.

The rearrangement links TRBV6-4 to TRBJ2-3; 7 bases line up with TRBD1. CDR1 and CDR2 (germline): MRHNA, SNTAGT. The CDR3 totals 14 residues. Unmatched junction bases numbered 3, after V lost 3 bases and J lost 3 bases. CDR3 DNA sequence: TGTGCCAGCAGTGAAGGGGGCGAGACAGATACGCAGTATTTT. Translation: CASSEGGETDTQYF.

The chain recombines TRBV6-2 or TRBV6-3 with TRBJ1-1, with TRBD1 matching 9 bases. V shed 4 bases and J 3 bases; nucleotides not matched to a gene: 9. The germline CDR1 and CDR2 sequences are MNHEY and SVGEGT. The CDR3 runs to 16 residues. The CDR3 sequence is CASSSPWDRVDTEAFF. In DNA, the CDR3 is TGTGCCAGCAGTTCCCCTTGGGACAGGGTTGACACTGAAGCTTTCTTT.

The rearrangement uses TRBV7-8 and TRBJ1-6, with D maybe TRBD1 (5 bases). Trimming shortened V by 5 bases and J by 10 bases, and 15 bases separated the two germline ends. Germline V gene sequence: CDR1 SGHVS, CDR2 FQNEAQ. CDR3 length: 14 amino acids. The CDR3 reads CASSRDAGRSPLHF. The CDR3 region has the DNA TGTGCCAGCAGCCGGGACGCTGGGCGATCACCCCTCCACTTT.

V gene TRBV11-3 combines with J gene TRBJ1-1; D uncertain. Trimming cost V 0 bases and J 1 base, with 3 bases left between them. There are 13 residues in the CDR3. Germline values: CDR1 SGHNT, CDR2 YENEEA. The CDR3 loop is CASSLEPNTEAFF. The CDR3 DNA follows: TGTGCCAGCAGCTTAGAGCCGAACACTGAAGCTTTCTTT.

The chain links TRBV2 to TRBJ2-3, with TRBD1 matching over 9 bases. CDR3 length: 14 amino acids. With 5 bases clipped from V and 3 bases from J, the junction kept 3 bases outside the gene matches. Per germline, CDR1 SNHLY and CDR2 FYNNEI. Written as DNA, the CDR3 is TGTGCCAGCAGTTCCGGGACAGGGACAGATACGCAGTATTTT. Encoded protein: CASSSGTGTDTQYF.

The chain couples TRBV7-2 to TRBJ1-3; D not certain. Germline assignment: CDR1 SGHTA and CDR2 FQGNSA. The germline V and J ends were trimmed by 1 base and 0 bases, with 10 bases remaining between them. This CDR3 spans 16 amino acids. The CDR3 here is CASSLDRNPSGNTIYF. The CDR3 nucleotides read TGTGCCAGCAGCTTAGACAGAAACCCCTCTGGAAACACCATATATTTT.

CDR3 region: CASSLKGDYGYTF. Written as DNA, the CDR3 is TGTGCCAGCAGCTTAAAGGGTGACTATGGCTACACCTTC. The chain joins TRBV7-2 to TRBJ1-2, with D uncertain. Germline CDR1 is SGHTA and CDR2 is FQGNSA. The CDR3 covers 13 residues. V was cut by 2 bases and J by 3 bases, with 7 bases left in between.

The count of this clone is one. CDR3 bases: TGTGCCAGCAGCTTAATAGCGGACAATGAGCAGTTCTTC. It yields the protein CASSLIADNEQFF. The chain employs TRBV7-9 and TRBJ2-1; D is possibly TRBD2 (6 bases). Germline values: CDR1 SEHNR, CDR2 FQNEAQ (reference sequence). V was shortened by 2 bases and J by 5 bases, with 7 bases between the two germline ends. This CDR3 contains 13 residues.

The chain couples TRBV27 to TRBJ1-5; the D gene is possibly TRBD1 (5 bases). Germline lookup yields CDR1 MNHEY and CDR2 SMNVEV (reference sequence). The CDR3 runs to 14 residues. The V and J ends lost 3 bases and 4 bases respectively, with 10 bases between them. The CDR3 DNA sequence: TGTGCCAGCAGTTTCCAGGGTTCAAATCAGCCCCAGCATTTT. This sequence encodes CASSFQGSNQPQHF.

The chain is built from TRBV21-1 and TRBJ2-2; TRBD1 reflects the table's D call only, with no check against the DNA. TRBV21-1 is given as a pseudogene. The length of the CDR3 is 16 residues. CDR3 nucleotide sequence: TGTGCCAGCAGCCTTCAGGGGGAGAGGAACACCGGGGAGCTGTTTTTT. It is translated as CASSLQGERNTGELFF.

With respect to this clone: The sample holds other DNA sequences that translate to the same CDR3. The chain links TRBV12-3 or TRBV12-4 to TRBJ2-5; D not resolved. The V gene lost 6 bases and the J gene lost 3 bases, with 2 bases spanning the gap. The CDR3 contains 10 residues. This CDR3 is CASSKETQYF. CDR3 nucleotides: TGTGCCAGCAGCAAAGAGACCCAGTACTTC.

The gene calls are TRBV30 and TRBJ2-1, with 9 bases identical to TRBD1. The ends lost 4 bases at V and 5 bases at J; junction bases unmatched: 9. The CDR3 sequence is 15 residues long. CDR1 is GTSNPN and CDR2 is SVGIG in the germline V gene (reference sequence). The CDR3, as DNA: TGTGCCTGGACGAAGGACAGGGGTTGGGACAATGAGCAGTTCTTC. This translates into CAWTKDRGWDNEQFF.

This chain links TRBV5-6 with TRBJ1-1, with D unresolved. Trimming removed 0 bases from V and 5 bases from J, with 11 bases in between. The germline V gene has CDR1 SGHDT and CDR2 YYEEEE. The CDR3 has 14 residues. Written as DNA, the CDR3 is TGTGCCAGCAGCTTGGGGCAGTACACGACTGAAGCTTTCTTT. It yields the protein CASSLGQYTTEAFF.

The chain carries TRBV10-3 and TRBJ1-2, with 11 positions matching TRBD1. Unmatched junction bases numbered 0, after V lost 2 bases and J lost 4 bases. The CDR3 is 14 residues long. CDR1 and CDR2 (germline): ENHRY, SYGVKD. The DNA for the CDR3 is TGTGCCATCAGTGAGGGGACAGGGGGCTATGGCTACACCTTC. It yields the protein CAISEGTGGYGYTF.

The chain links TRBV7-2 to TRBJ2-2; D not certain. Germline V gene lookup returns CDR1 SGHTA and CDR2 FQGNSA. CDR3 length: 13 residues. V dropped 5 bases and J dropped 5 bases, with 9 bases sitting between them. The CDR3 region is CASSEVGTGELFF. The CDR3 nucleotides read TGTGCCAGCAGCGAAGTCGGGACCGGGGAGCTGTTTTTT.